A single T cell receptor (beta chain) is shown here with its context. A read error may explain this, as a much larger clone is one base away. This CDR3 spans 16 amino acids. CDR1 and CDR2 from the germline V gene are SGHNT and YYREEE (reference sequence). V was shortened by 0 bases and J by 0 bases, with 12 bases between the two germline ends. These data belong to a study of identical twins. Template switching supplied a universal primer site; unique molecular identifiers were carried on the cDNA. TCRdb analysed the 5' RACE reads with MiXCR anew, one entry per CDR3 protein. The sample carries about 240,000 distinct CDR3 sequences, about 10% recorded once.

The sample taken for sequencing was memory T cells sorted from blood. This TCR came from a man between 45 and 60 years old in good health. The chain is built from TRBV5-4 and TRBJ1-2; D possibly corresponds to TRBD1 (6 bases). The CDR3 nucleotides read TGTGCCAGCAGCTTGGCGTCAGGGGATCCTAACTATGGCTACACCTTC. Its protein product is CASSLASGDPNYGYTF.